The T cell receptor (beta chain) under discussion was sequenced for a study of molecular identifiers for immune sequencing clone quantification. Study-wide results and limits: Under 1% of molecules in naive cells, but over 99% of effector molecules, belonged to clones above 20 RNA copies.

The germline V and J ends were trimmed by 7 bases and 0 bases, with 2 bases remaining between them. Germline loops: CDR1 MNHEY, CDR2 SMNVEV (reference sequence). CDR3 length: 11 residues. Via MiXCR, TCRdb re-called the PCR reads, giving one row per CDR3 protein. The repertoire includes about 320,000 distinct CDR3 sequences, 24% of them detected once, and approximately 0.74% sits in the top ten. CD8+CD4-CCR7+CD45RA+ cells were sorted as naive CD8 T cells. This clonotype was seen at least ten times. Its cognate antigen is unknown. The chain employs TRBV27 and TRBJ2-3; the D is unclear. This receptor was identified in a human donor in good health. Some libraries in this study had Jurkat cell RNA spiked in. The sample consisted of naive CD8+ T cells from blood, with Jurkat cell RNA spiked in. As to subset: FACS-sorted CD8+CD4-CCR7+CD45RA+ naive T cells. The CDR3 sequence is CASTSTDTQYF. The CDR3 DNA is TGTGCCAGCACCAGCACAGATACGCAGTATTTT.